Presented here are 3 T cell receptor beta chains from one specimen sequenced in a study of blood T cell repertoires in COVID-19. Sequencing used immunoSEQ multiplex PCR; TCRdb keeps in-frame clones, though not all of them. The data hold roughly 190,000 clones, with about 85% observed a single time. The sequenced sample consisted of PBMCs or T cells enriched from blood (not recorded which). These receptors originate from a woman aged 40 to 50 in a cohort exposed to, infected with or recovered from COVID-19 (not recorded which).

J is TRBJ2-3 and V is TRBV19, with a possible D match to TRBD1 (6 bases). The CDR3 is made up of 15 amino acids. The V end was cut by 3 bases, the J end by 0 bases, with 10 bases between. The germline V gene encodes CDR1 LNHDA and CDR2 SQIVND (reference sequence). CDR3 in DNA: TGTGCCAGTAGTATCGCGGACAGAAGCACAGATACGCAGTATTTT. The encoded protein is CASSIADRSTDTQYF. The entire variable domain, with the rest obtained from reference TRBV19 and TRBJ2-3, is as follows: DGGITQSPKYLFRKEGQNVTLSCEQNLNHDAMYWYRQDPGQGLRLIYYSQIVNDFQKGDIAEGYSVSREKKESFPLTVTSAQKNPTAFYLCASSIADRSTDTQYFGPGTRLTVL.

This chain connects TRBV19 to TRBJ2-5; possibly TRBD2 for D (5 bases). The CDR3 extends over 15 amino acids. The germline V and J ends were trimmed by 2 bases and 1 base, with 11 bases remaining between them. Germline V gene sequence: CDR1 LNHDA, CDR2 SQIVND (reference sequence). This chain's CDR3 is CASSIIGRGQETQYF. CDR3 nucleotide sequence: TGTGCCAGTAGTATAATTGGACGGGGCCAAGAGACCCAGTACTTC.

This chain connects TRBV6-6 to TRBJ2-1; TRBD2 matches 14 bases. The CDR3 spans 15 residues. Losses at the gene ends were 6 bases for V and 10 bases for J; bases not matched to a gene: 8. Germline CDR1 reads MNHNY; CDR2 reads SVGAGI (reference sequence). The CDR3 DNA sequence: TGTGCCAGCAGACGGACTAGCGGGAGGACACACGAGCAGTTCTTC. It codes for CASRRTSGRTHEQFF.